Listed below are T cell receptor beta chains from one sample, sequenced in a study of blood T cell repertoires in COVID-19. This table comes from immunoSEQ multiplex PCR, and its TCRdb copy is limited to in-frame clones, with some not included. This table holds 250,000 to 300,000 clones, roughly 90% found once. Sequencing was done on a sample of PBMCs or T cells enriched from blood (not recorded which). All receptors come from a woman in her forties who had recovered from COVID-19. The CDR3 runs from the conserved cysteine through the conserved F or W. Each record gives: CDR3 DNA, CDR3 protein, V gene, J gene, clone size, D gene. D genes are given only for firm matches. Not all rows give a size; the values are once, few, many and, for expanded clones, a class.

TGTGCCAGCAGTTACTCCAAGTCAGGAGGGCTAGGCGAGCAGTACTTC	CASSYSKSGGLGEQYF	TRBV6-5	TRBJ2-7	-	-
TGCAGCTTCACAAAGGTAGCGAGGGACGAGCAGTACTTC	CSFTKVARDEQYF	TRBV29-1	TRBJ2-7	-	-
TGTGCCAGCAGCCCCTTCTCTGGGGCCAACGTCCTGACTTTC	CASSPFSGANVLTF	TRBV11-2	TRBJ2-6	once	-
TGCGCCAGCTCCCACCGGGACAGGGATACCGGGGAGCTGTTTTTT	CASSHRDRDTGELFF	TRBV4-1	TRBJ2-2	-	TRBD1
TGTGCCAGCAGCTTAGGGGCAGGGGGGAACTATGGCTACACCTTC	CASSLGAGGNYGYTF	TRBV7-8	TRBJ1-2	few	TRBD1
TGTGCCAGCAGCCAAGGGGCACTGGGCGAGCAGTACTTC	CASSQGALGEQYF	TRBV11-2	TRBJ2-7	-	-
TGTGCCAGCAGCGTTACAACGAACACTGAAGCTTTCTTT	CASSVTTNTEAFF	TRBV6-6	TRBJ1-1	-	-
TGTGCCAGTAGTATAGGGGGACAGGGGATTAGTGGCTACACCTTC	CASSIGGQGISGYTF	TRBV19	TRBJ1-2	-	TRBD1
TGTGCCAGCAGTTCGACAGGGGGTCGAGTATTAGAAGCTTTCTTT	CASSSTGGRVLEAFF	TRBV6-5	TRBJ1-1	-	TRBD1
TGTGCCAGCAGCCAAGGGAGACTAGCGGGAGACAATGAGCAGTTCTTC	CASSQGRLAGDNEQFF	TRBV14	TRBJ2-1	-	TRBD2
TGTGCCTGGAAGTCCCTGGGGAGCGGAAGAGAGACCCAGTACTTC	CAWKSLGSGRETQYF	TRBV30	TRBJ2-5	-	-
TGTGCCAGCAGTTTCCGCCCCCCCCGACAGGGAATGTACGAGCAGTACTTC	CASSFRPPRQGMYEQYF	TRBV27	TRBJ2-7	once	TRBD1
TGTGCCAGCAGAGTCAATACAGGGGTTGAGCAGTTCTTC	CASRVNTGVEQFF	TRBV2	TRBJ2-1	-	TRBD1
TGCGCCAGCAGCTTCGGGGGAGGGCCCGCCTACGAGCAGTACTTC	CASSFGGGPAYEQYF	TRBV4-1	TRBJ2-7	-	TRBD2
TGTGCCAGCAGCGAACAGGGGATCTCCTACGAGCAGTACTTC	CASSEQGISYEQYF	TRBV2	TRBJ2-7	-	TRBD1
TGTGCCATCAGTGATCGGTCCCTTCGCTCTGGAAACACCATATATTTT	CAISDRSLRSGNTIYF	TRBV10-3	TRBJ1-3	-	-
TGTGCCAGTAGGGGGGACAGGGCAGGGAATCAGCCCCAGCATTTT	CASRGDRAGNQPQHF	TRBV19	TRBJ1-5	-	TRBD1
TGTGCCAGCACCTGGGAGGGGGAAGCCTACGAGCAGTACTTC	CASTWEGEAYEQYF	TRBV7-8	TRBJ2-7	-	-
TGCAGTGCTAGTGCAGGGGAGATTAATGGCTACACCTTC	CSASAGEINGYTF	TRBV20-1	TRBJ1-2	-	-
TGTGCCAGCAGCCCAGCCGGGACAGGGAATCAGCCCCAGCATTTT	CASSPAGTGNQPQHF	TRBV7-8	TRBJ1-5	-	TRBD1
TGCGCCAGCAGCTTGAGTCCGGGATACGAAGCTTTCTTT	CASSLSPGYEAFF	TRBV5-1	TRBJ1-1	-	-
TGTGCCAGCAGCCCTAGACTAGCGGGAGAGGAGACCCAGTACTTC	CASSPRLAGEETQYF	TRBV7-8	TRBJ2-5	-	TRBD2
TGTGCCAGCAGTCTTCACAGGGGAACCTACGAGCAGTACTTC	CASSLHRGTYEQYF	TRBV27	TRBJ2-7	-	TRBD1
TGTGCCAGCAGTTACTCGATGGCAGGGAATAACTATGGCTACACCTTC	CASSYSMAGNNYGYTF	TRBV6-5	TRBJ1-2	-	-
TGTGCCAGCACGGGACTAGAAGTCACAGATACGCAGTATTTT	CASTGLEVTDTQYF	TRBV2	TRBJ2-3	few	TRBD2
TGTGCCACTCAGGACGGACAGAACACTGAAGCTTTCTTT	CATQDGQNTEAFF	TRBV6-1	TRBJ1-1	many	-
TGCAGTGCTATCTGGAGGGCTGAAGCTTTCTTT	CSAIWRAEAFF	TRBV20-1	TRBJ1-1	-	-
TGTGCCAGCAGTTCTCGGCAGGGGATAATCTATGGCTACACCTTC	CASSSRQGIIYGYTF	TRBV27	TRBJ1-2	-	-